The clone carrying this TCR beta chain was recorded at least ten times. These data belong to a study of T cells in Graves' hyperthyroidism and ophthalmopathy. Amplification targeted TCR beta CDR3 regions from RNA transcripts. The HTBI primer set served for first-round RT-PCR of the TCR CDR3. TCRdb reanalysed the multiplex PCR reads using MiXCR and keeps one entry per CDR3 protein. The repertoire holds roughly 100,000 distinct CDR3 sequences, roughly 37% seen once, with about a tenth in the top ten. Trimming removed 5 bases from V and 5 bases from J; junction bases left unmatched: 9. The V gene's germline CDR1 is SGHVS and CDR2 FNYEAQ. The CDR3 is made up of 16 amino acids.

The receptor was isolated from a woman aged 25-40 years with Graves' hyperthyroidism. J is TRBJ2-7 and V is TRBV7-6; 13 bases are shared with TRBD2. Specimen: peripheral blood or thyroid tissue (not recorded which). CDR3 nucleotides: TGTGCCAGCAGCCCAAGGACTAGCGGGAGTACCCACGAGCAGTACTTC. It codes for CASSPRTSGSTHEQYF. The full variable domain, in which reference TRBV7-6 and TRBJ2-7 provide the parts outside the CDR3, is GAGVSQSPRYKVTKRGQDVALRCDPISGHVSLYWYRQALGQGPEFLTYFNYEAQQDKSGLPNDRFSAERPEGSISTLTIQRTEQRDSAMYRCASSPRTSGSTHEQYFGPGTRLTVT.